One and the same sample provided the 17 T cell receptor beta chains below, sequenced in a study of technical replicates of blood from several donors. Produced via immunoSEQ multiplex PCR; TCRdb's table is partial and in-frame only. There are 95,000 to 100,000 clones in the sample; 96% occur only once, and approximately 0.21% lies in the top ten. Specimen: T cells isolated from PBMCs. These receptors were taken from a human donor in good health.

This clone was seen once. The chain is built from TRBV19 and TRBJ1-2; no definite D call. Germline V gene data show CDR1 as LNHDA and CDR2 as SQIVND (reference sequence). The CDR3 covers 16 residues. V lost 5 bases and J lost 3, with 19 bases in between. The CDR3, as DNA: TGTGCCAGTAGTTCTAGTGTCAACATCGTATACTATGGCTACACCTTC. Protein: CASSSSVNIVYYGYTF.

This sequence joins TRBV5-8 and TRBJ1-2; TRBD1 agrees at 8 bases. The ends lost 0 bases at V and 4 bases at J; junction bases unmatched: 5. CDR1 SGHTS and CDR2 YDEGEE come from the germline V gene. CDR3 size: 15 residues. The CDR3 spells CASSLGTGHSYGYTF. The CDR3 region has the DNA TGTGCCAGCAGCTTGGGGACAGGGCATAGCTATGGCTACACCTTC.

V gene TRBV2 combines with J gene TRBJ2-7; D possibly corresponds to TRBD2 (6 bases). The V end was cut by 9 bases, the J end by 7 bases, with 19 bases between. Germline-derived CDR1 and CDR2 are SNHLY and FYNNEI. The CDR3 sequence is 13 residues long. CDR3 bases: TGTGCCAGTTTAGCGGAGATAGCGTTGGAGCAGTACTTC. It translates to CASLAEIALEQYF. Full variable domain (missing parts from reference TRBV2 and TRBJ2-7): EPEVTQTPSHQVTQMGQEVILRCVPISNHLYFYWYRQILGQKVEFLVSFYNNEISEKSEIFDDQFSVERPDGSNFTLKIRSTKLEDSAMYFCASLAEIALEQYFGPGTRLTVT.

CDR3 nucleotides: TGTGCCAGCAGCTTAGTGTTACAGGGGGCGCGGACAGATACGCAGTATTTT. Translated, it gives CASSLVLQGARTDTQYF. The rearrangement links TRBV11-2 to TRBJ2-3; 9 bases match TRBD1. The germline CDR1 and CDR2 sequences are SGHAT and FQNNGV. The CDR3 is 17 amino acids. V was clipped by 1 base and J by 3 bases; unmatched bases: 8.

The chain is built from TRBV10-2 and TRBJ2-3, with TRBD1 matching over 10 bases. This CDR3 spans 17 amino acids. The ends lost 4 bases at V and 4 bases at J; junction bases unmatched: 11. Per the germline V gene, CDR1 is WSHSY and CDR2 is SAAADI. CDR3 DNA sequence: TGCGCCAGCAGTGGGGGGGAGGGGACAGGGGTCGCAGATACGCAGTATTTT. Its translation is CASSGGEGTGVADTQYF.

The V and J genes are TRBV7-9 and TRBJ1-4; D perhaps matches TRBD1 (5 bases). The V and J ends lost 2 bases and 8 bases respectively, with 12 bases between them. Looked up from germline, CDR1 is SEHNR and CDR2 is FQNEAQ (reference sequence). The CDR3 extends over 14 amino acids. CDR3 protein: CASSLKGIPEKLFF. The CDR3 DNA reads TGTGCCAGCAGCTTAAAGGGGATACCCGAAAAACTGTTTTTT.

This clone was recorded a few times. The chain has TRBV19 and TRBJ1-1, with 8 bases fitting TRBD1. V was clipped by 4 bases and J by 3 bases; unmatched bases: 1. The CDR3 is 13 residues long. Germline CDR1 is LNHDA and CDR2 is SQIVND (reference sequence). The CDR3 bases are TGTGCCAGTAGTACGGACAGGGACACTGAAGCTTTCTTT. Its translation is CASSTDRDTEAFF. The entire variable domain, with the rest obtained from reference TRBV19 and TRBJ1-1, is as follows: DGGITQSPKYLFRKEGQNVTLSCEQNLNHDAMYWYRQDPGQGLRLIYYSQIVNDFQKGDIAEGYSVSREKKESFPLTVTSAQKNPTAFYLCASSTDRDTEAFFGQGTRLTVV.

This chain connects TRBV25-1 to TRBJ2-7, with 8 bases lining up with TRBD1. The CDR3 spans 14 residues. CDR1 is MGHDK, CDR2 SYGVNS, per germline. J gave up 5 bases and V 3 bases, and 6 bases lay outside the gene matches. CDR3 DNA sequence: TGTGCCAGCAGTGACATACAGGGGGAGAACGAGCAGTACTTC. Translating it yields CASSDIQGENEQYF.

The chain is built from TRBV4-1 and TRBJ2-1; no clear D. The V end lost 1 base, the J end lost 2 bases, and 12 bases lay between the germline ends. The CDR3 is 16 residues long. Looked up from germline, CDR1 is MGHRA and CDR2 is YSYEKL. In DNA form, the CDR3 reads TGCGCCAGCAGCCAAGGTCCACTACTGGCCTACAATGAGCAGTTCTTC. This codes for CASSQGPLLAYNEQFF.

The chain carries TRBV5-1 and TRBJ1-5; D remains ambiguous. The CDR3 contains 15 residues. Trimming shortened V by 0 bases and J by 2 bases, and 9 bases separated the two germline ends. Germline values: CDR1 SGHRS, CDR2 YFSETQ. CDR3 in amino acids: CASSLGPAGNQPQHF. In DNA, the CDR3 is TGCGCCAGCAGCTTGGGGCCAGCGGGCAATCAGCCCCAGCATTTT.

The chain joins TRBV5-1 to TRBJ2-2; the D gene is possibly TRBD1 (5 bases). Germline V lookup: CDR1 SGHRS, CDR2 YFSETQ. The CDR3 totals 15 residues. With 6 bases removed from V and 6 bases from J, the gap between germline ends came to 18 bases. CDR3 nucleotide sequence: TGCGCCAGCACGGACCGTGCTGGGGCCGCCGGGGAGCTGTTTTTT. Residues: CASTDRAGAAGELFF. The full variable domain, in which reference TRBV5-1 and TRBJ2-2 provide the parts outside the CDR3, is KAGVTQTPRYLIKTRGQQVTLSCSPISGHRSVSWYQQTPGQGLQFLFEYFSETQRNKGNFPGRFSGRQFSNSRSEMNVSTLELGDSALYLCASTDRAGAAGELFFGEGSRLTVL.

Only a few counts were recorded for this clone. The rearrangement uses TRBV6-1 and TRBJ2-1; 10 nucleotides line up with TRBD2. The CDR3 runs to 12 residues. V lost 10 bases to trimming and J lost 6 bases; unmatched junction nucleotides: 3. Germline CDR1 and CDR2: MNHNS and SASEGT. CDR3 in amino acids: CATRTSGNEQFF. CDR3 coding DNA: TGTGCCACGCGGACTAGCGGCAATGAGCAGTTCTTC.

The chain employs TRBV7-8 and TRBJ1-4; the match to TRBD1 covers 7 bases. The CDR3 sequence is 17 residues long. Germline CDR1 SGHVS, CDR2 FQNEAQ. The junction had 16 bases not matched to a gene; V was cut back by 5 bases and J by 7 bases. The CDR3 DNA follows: TGTGCCAGCAGCCAATATAAAGACAGGGTAGTAGGTGAAAAACTGTTTTTT. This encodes CASSQYKDRVVGEKLFF.

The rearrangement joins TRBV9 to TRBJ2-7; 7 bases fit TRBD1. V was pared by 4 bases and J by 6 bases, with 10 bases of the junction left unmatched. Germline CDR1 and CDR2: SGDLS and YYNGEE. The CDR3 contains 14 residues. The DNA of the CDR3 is TGTGCCAGCAGCCTAGCAGAGGGGGCCTTCGAGCAGTACTTC. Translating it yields CASSLAEGAFEQYF. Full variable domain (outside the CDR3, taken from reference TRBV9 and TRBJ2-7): DSGVTQTPKHLITATGQRVTLRCSPRSGDLSVYWYQQSLDQGLQFLIQYYNGEERAKGNILERFSAQQFPDLHSELNLSSLELGDSALYFCASSLAEGAFEQYFGPGTRLTVT.

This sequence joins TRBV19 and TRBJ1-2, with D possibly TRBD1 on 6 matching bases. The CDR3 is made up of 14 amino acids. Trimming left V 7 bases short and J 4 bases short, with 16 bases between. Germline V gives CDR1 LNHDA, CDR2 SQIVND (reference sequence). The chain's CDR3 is CASTPRGGSYGYTF. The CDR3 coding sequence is TGTGCCAGTACCCCTAGGGGGGGCTCCTATGGCTACACCTTC.

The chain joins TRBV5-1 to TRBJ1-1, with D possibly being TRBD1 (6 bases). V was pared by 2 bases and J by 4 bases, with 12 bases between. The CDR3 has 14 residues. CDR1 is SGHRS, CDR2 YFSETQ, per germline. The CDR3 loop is CASSFGGAGTEAFF. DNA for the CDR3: TGCGCCAGCAGCTTTGGGGGGGCCGGCACTGAAGCTTTCTTT.

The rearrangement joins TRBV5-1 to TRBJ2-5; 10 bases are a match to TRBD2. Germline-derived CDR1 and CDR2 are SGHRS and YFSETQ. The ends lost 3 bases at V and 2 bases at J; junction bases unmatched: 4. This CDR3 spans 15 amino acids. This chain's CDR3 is CASSSGLAPQETQYF. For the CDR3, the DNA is TGCGCCAGCAGCTCGGGACTAGCGCCACAAGAGACCCAGTACTTC.